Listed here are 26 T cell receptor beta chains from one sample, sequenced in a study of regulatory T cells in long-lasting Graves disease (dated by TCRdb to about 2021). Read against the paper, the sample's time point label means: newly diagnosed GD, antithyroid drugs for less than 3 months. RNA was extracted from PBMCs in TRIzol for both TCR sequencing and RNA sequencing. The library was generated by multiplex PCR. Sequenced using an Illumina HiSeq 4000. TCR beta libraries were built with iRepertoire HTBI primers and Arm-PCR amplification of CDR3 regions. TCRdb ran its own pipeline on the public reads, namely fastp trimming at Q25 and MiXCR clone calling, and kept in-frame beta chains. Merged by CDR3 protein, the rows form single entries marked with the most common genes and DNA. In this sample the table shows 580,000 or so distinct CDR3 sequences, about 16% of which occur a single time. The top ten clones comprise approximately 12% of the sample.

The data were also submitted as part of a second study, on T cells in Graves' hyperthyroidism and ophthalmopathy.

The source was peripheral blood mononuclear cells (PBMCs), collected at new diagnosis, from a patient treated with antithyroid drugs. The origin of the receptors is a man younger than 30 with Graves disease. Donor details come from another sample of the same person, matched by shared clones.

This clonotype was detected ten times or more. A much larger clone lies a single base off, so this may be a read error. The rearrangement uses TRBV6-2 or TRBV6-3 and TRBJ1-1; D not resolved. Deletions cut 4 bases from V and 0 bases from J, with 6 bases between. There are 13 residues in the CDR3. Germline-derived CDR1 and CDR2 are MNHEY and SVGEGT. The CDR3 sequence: CASSLNVNTEAFF. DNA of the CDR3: TGTGCCAGCAGTTTAAACGTGAACACTGAAGCTTTCTTT.

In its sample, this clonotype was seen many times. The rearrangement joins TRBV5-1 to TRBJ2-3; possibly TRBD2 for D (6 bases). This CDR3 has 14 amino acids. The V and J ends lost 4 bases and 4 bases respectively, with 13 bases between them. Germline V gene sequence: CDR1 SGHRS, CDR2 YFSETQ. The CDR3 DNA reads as TGCGCCAGCAGCATGGCCGGGAGTTCAGATACGCAGTATTTT. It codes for CASSMAGSSDTQYF.

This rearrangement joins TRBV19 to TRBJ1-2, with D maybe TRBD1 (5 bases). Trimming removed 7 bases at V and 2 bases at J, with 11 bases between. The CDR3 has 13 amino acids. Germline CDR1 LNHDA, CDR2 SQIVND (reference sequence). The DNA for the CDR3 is TGTGCCAGTAATGAGGGGCTAAACTATGGCTACACCTTC. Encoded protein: CASNEGLNYGYTF.

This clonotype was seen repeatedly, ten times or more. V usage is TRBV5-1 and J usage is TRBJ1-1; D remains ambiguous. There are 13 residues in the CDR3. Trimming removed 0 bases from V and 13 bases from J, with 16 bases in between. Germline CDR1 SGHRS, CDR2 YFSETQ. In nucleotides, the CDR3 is TGCGCCAGCAGCTTGGCCGGAGGATATCCCCTTTTCTTT. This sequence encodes CASSLAGGYPLFF.

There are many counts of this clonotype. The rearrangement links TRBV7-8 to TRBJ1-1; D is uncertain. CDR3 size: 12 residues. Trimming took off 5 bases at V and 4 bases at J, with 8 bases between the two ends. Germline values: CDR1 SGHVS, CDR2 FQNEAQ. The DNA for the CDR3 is TGTGCCAGCAGCCCCGAGGTCACTGAAGCTTTCTTT. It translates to CASSPEVTEAFF. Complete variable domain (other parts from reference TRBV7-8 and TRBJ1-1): GAGVSQSPRYKVAKRGQDVALRCDPISGHVSLFWYQQALGQGPEFLTYFQNEAQLDKSGLPSDRFFAERPEGSVSTLKIQRTQQEDSAVYLCASSPEVTEAFFGQGTRLTVV.

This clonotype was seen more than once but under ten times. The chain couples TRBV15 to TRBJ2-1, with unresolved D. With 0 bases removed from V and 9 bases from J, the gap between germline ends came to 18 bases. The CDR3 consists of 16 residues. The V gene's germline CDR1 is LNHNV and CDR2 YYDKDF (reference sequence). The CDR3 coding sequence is TGTGCCACCAGCAGAGAGAATACGGTGGGAATGGCTGAGCAGTTCTTC. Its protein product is CATSRENTVGMAEQFF.

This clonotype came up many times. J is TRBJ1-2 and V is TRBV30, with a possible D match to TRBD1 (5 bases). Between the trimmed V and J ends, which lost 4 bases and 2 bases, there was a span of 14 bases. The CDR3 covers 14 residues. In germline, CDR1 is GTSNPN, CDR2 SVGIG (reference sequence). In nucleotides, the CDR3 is TGTGCCTGGACGTCAGGGAGGGGCAACTATGGCTACACCTTC. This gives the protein CAWTSGRGNYGYTF.

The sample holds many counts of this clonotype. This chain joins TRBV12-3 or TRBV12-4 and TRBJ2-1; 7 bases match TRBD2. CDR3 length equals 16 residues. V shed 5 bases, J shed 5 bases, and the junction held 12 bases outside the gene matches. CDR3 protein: CASSPRRAGVNNEQFF. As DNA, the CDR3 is TGTGCCAGCAGTCCTCGACGTGCGGGGGTCAACAATGAGCAGTTCTTC.

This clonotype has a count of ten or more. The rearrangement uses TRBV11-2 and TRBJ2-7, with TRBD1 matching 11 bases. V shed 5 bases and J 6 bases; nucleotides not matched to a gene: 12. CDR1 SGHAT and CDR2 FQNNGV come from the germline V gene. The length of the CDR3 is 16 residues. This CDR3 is CASSKVPGQGGIEQYF. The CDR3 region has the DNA TGTGCCAGCAGCAAAGTACCGGGACAGGGGGGGATCGAGCAGTACTTC.

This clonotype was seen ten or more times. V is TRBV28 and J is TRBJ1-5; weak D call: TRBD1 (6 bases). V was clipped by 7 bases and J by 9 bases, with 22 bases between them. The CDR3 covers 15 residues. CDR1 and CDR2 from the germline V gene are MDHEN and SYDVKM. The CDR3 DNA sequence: TGTGCCAGCACTCCCTTACAGGGTCGCCGAGGGCCCCAGCATTTT. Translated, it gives CASTPLQGRRGPQHF.

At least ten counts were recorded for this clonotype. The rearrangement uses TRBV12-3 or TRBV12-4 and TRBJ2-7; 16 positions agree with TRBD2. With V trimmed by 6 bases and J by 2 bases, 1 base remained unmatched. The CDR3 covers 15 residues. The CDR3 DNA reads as TGTGCCAGCAGGGGACTAGCGGGAGGGACCTACGAGCAGTACTTC. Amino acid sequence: CASRGLAGGTYEQYF.

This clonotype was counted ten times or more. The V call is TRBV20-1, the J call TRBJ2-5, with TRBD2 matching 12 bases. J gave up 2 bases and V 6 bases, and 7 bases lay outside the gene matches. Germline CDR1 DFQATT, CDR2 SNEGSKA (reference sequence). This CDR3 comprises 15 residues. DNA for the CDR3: TGCAGTGCGGGGGGACTAGCGGGCACTCAAGAGACCCAGTACTTC. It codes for CSAGGLAGTQETQYF.

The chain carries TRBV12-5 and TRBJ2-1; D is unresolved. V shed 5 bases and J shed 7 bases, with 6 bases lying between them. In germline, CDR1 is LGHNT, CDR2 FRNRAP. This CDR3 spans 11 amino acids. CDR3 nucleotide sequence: TGTGCTAGTGGTGCCCCTAATGAGCAGTTCTTC. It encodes CASGAPNEQFF.

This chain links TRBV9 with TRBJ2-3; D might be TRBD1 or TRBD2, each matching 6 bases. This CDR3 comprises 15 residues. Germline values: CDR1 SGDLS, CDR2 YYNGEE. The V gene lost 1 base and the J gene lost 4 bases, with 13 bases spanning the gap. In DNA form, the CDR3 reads TGTGCCAGCAGCGTATCGGGGGCTGGCGCAGATACGCAGTATTTT. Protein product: CASSVSGAGADTQYF.

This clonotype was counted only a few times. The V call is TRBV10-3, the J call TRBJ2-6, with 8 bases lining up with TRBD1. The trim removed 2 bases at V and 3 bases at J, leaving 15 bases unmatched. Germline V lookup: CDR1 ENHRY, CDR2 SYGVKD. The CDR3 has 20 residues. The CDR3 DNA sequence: TGTGCCATCAGTGAGGCCCCCCACCGGGACAGGACCTTTGGGGCCAACGTCCTGACTTTC. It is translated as CAISEAPHRDRTFGANVLTF.

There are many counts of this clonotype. Here the CDR3 DNA reads TGTGCCAGCAGCGCTCGGGGACTAGCGGGGTCTTACGAGCAGTACTTC. As protein: CASSARGLAGSYEQYF. V is TRBV9 and J is TRBJ2-7, with 13 bases identical to TRBD2. Germline V lookup: CDR1 SGDLS, CDR2 YYNGEE. Trimming removed 3 bases from V and 4 bases from J; junction bases left unmatched: 7. The CDR3 runs 16 residues.

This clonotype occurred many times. The CDR3 DNA sequence: TGCAGTGCTATGGCCTGGGGGGAAGCTTTCTTT. As protein: CSAMAWGEAFF. The genes are TRBV20-1 and TRBJ1-1, with a possible D match to TRBD1 (5 bases). Germline V gives CDR1 DFQATT, CDR2 SNEGSKA (reference sequence). This CDR3 has 11 amino acids. V was shortened by 4 bases and J by 8 bases, with 11 bases between the two germline ends.

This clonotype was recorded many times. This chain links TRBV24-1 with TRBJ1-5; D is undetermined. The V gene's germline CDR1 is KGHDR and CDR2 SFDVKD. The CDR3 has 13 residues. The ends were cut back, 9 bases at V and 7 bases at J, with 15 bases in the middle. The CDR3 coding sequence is TGTGCCACCTCCCCAGGTCTCGGGCAGCCCCAGCATTTT. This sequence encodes CATSPGLGQPQHF.

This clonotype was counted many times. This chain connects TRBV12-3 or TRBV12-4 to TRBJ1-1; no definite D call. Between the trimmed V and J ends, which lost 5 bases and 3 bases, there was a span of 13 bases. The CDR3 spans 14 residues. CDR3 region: CASSLQRSDTEAFF. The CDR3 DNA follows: TGTGCCAGCAGTCTTCAACGATCGGACACTGAAGCTTTCTTT.

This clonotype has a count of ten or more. DNA for the CDR3: TGTGCCAGCAGCCTCACGACTAGTAAAGAGACCCAGTACTTC. Translation: CASSLTTSKETQYF. The rearrangement uses TRBV7-9 and TRBJ2-5; maybe TRBD2 (6 bases). Trimming shortened V by 5 bases and J by 3 bases, and 13 bases separated the two germline ends. CDR1 is SEHNR, CDR2 FQNEAQ, per germline (reference sequence). This CDR3 contains 14 residues. Full variable domain (rest looked up from reference TRBV7-9 and TRBJ2-5): DTGVSQNPRHKITKRGQNVTFRCDPISEHNRLYWYRQTLGQGPEFLTYFQNEAQLEKSRLLSDRFSAERPKGSFSTLEIQRTEQGDSAMYLCASSLTTSKETQYFGPGTRLLVL.

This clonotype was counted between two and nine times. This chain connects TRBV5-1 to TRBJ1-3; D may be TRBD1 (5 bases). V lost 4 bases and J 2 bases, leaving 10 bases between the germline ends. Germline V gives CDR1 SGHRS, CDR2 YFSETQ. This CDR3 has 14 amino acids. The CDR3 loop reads CASSPGRAGNTIYF. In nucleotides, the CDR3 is TGCGCCAGCAGCCCCGGCAGGGCTGGAAACACCATATATTTT.

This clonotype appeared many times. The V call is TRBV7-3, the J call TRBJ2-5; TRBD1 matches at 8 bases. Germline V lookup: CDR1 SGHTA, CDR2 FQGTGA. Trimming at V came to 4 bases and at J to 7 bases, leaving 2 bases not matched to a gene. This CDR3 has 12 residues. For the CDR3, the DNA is TGTGCCAGCAGCTCAGGACAGGGGACCCAGTACTTC. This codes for CASSSGQGTQYF. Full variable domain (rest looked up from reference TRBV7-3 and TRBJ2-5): GAGVSQTPSNKVTEKGKYVELRCDPISGHTALYWYRQSLGQGPEFLIYFQGTGAADDSGLPNDRFFAVRPEGSVSTLKIQRTERGDSAVYLCASSSGQGTQYFGPGTRLLVL.

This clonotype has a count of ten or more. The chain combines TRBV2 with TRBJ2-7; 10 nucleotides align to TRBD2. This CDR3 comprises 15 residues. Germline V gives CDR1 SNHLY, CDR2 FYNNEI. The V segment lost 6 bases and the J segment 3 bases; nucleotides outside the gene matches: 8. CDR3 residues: CASREGTSDHYEQYF. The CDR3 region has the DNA TGTGCCAGCAGGGAGGGGACTAGCGATCACTACGAGCAGTACTTC.

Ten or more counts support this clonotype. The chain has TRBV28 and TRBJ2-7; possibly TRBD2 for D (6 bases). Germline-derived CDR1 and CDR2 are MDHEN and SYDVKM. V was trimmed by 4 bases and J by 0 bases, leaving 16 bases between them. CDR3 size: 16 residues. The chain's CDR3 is CASSSPAGGSSYEQYF. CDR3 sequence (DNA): TGTGCCAGCAGTTCCCCCGCCGGGGGAAGCTCCTACGAGCAGTACTTC.

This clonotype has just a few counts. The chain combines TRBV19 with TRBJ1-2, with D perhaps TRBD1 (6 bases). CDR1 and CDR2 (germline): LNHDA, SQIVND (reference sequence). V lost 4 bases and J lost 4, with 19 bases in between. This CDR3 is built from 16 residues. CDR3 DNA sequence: TGTGCCAGTAGTACCCGGGACACCCGACTGCTCTATGGCTACACCTTC. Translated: CASSTRDTRLLYGYTF.

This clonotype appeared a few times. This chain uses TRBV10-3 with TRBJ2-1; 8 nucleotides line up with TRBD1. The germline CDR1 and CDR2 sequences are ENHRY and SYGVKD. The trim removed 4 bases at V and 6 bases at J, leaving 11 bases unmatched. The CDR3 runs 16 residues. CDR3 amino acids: CAISGLQGARGNEQFF. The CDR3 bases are TGTGCCATCAGTGGGTTGCAGGGGGCGAGAGGCAATGAGCAGTTCTTC.